A single sample gave rise to the 5 T cell receptor beta chains below, sequenced in a study of immune cell composition in non-small cell lung cancer. TCRdb's copy holds only in-frame clones and misses some; the assay was immunoSEQ multiplex PCR. The sample lists around 3,000 clones, roughly 70% occurring once. What was sequenced was lung tumor tissue. The source of these receptors is a human donor with non-small cell lung cancer.

This chain uses TRBV19 with TRBJ2-7, with 8 bases aligning to TRBD1. There are 13 residues in the CDR3. CDR1 and CDR2 (germline): LNHDA, SQIVND (reference sequence). V lost 8 bases and J lost 4; bases outside the gene matches: 7. The CDR3 coding sequence is TGTGCCAGTTCAAGGACAGGGAGTTACGAGCAGTACTTC. It specifies CASSRTGSYEQYF.

J is TRBJ2-1 and V is TRBV2; 9 positions agree with TRBD2. V was clipped by 0 bases and J by 9 bases; unmatched bases: 9. Germline V gene data show CDR1 as SNHLY and CDR2 as FYNNEI. This CDR3 has 16 residues. The CDR3 sequence: CASSEARGLAWSEQFF. CDR3 bases: TGTGCCAGCAGTGAAGCGCGAGGACTAGCGTGGAGTGAGCAGTTCTTC.

The chain uses TRBV5-1 and TRBJ2-1; 11 bases are a match to TRBD2. The V segment lost 3 bases and the J segment 4 bases; nucleotides outside the gene matches: 0. CDR3 length: 14 amino acids. Germline V gene lookup returns CDR1 SGHRS and CDR2 YFSETQ. The CDR3 protein is CASSSSGGYNEQFF. The CDR3 region has the DNA TGCGCCAGCAGCTCTAGCGGGGGGTACAATGAGCAGTTCTTC. The complete variable domain, with remaining parts taken from reference TRBV5-1 and TRBJ2-1, reads KAGVTQTPRYLIKTRGQQVTLSCSPISGHRSVSWYQQTPGQGLQFLFEYFSETQRNKGNFPGRFSGRQFSNSRSEMNVSTLELGDSALYLCASSSSGGYNEQFFGPGTRLTVL.

This clone was recorded a few times. CDR3 DNA: TGTGCCAGCAGCCCTCCAACTTCAGCGACTGAAGCTTTCTTT. Its protein is CASSPPTSATEAFF. V and J are TRBV28 and TRBJ1-1; D uncertain. CDR1 and CDR2 (germline): MDHEN, SYDVKM. Trimming pared 6 bases from V and 5 bases from J, leaving 16 bases between. The CDR3 spans 14 residues. Full variable domain (missing parts from reference TRBV28 and TRBJ1-1): DVKVTQSSRYLVKRTGEKVFLECVQDMDHENMFWYRQDPGLGLRLIYFSYDVKMKEKGDIPEGYSVSREKKERFSLILESASTNQTSMYLCASSPPTSATEAFFGQGTRLTVV.

V gene TRBV19 combines with J gene TRBJ1-1; the match to TRBD1 covers 7 bases. From germline, CDR1 is LNHDA and CDR2 SQIVND (reference sequence). This CDR3 spans 15 amino acids. After removal of 3 bases from V and 7 bases from J, the junction contained 11 bases not matched to a gene. CDR3 DNA: TGTGCCAGTAGTATCCCGACAGGGAAGGTTATTGAAGCTTTCTTT. Translated, it gives CASSIPTGKVIEAFF.